What follows is one T cell receptor beta chain and its context. Its antigen remains unknown. This sample is part of a study of radiation and T cells in renal cell carcinoma. Study-wide findings and caveats: Without pretreatment biopsies, baseline tumor clonotype presence was undetermined.

The sample's time point: blood 4 weeks post-SBRT, at nephrectomy. The treatment denotes: 15 Gy SBRT to primary tumor, nephrectomy 4 weeks later. Nephrectomy followed 15 Gy stereotactic body radiation by 4 weeks. Clear cell pathology was present in this patient's renal cell carcinoma. Between the trimmed V and J ends, which lost 7 bases and 8 bases, there was a span of 14 bases. The CDR3 has 13 residues. Germline V gene data show CDR1 as SNHLY and CDR2 as FYNNEI. Produced via immunoSEQ multiplex PCR; TCRdb's table is partial and in-frame only. This sample carries 90,000 to 100,000 clones, 84% of them seen once, and the ten largest clones take 7.2%.

V usage is TRBV2 and J usage is TRBJ1-4; tentatively, D is TRBD1 (6 bases). The sequence was obtained from a man aged 55 to 69 with renal cell carcinoma. The source was blood, collected from a patient whose treatment included radiotherapy and nephrectomy. CDR3 sequence reads: CASKFGGQEKLFF. Here the CDR3 DNA reads TGTGCCAGCAAGTTCGGGGGGCAGGAAAAACTGTTTTTT.